The 8 T cell receptor beta chains reported below all come from one sample, sequenced in a study of blood T cell repertoires in COVID-19 (TCRdb year 2020). Library preparation used the immunoSEQ multiplex PCR assay. Here the immuneACCESS table is served through TCRdb, limited to in-frame sequences with V and J called. Missing clones are a known gap in these copies; in checked studies unresolved V genes cover under half, and the rest lacks a known reason. The sample records a few hundred thousand clones, 88% of which are singletons. The ten largest clones take up approximately 8.8% of the sample. Sequenced sample: peripheral blood. The receptors stem from a man aged 18 to 29 with active or convalescent COVID-19.

This rearrangement joins TRBV6-5 to TRBJ2-3; TRBD2 agrees at 7 bases. The CDR3 extends over 12 amino acids. V shed 8 bases and J 5 bases; nucleotides not matched to a gene: 4. Germline V CDR1 and CDR2: MNHEY, SVGAGI. The CDR3 here is CASRGDGDTQYF. CDR3 DNA sequence: TGTGCCAGCCGGGGGGATGGAGATACGCAGTATTTT.

The chain is built from TRBV25-1 and TRBJ1-2; D may be TRBD1 (6 bases). The CDR3 spans 13 residues. Germline CDR1 and CDR2: MGHDK and SYGVNS. Trimming left V 0 bases short and J 5 bases short, with 7 bases between. The CDR3 nucleotides read TGTGCCAGCAGTGAATACAGGGGTTATGGCTACACCTTC. Translated, it gives CASSEYRGYGYTF.

V gene TRBV3-1 (or the pseudogene TRBV3-2) combines with J gene TRBJ2-5; 7 nucleotides line up with TRBD2. This CDR3 has 15 residues. The V gene's germline CDR1 is LGHDT and CDR2 YNNKEL (reference sequence). V lost 0 bases to trimming and J lost 2 bases; unmatched junction nucleotides: 3. The CDR3 is CASSQERGRQETQYF. The CDR3 DNA reads TGTGCCAGCAGCCAAGAGCGGGGGAGGCAAGAGACCCAGTACTTC.

The chain is built from TRBV13 and TRBJ1-2, with 8 bases fitting TRBD1. This CDR3 has 14 amino acids. Germline V CDR1 and CDR2: PRHDT, FYEKMQ (reference sequence). V lost 6 bases and J lost 4; bases outside the gene matches: 7. The CDR3 nucleotides are TGTGCCAGCAGGCCTCAGGGGGCGAGCTATGGCTACACCTTC. Protein: CASRPQGASYGYTF. Based on the CDR3 plus reference TRBV13 and TRBJ1-2, the full variable domain is AAGVIQSPRHLIKEKRETATLKCYPIPRHDTVYWYQQGPGQDPQFLISFYEKMQSDKGSIPDRFSAQQFSDYHSELNMSSLELGDSALYFCASRPQGASYGYTFGSGTRLTVV.

The chain uses TRBV6-4 and TRBJ2-3; 7 nucleotides line up with TRBD1. Germline values: CDR1 MRHNA, CDR2 SNTAGT. CDR3 length: 16 amino acids. The V gene end was trimmed by 0 bases and the J gene end by 2 bases; junction bases not matched to a gene: 5. The CDR3 region is CASSDSRDSSTDTQYF. CDR3 nucleotides: TGTGCCAGCAGTGACTCCCGGGACAGCTCCACAGATACGCAGTATTTT.

This clone has a single count. The CDR3 region has the DNA TGTGCCAGCAGCTTGGGGACGGGGGGTAGAAACACTGAAGCTTTCTTT. It yields the protein CASSLGTGGRNTEAFF. The genes are TRBV5-5 and TRBJ1-1; perhaps TRBD1 as D (5 bases). Deletions cut 0 bases from V and 2 bases from J, with 14 bases between. The CDR3 length is 16 residues. Germline loops: CDR1 SGHKS, CDR2 YYEKEE (reference sequence).

The genes are TRBV5-5 and TRBJ1-6; TRBD1 aligns across 7 bases. The CDR3 spans 15 residues. Germline loops: CDR1 SGHKS, CDR2 YYEKEE (reference sequence). J gave up 13 bases and V 4 bases, and 14 bases lay outside the gene matches. For the CDR3, the DNA is TGTGCCAGCAGCACAGAAGGGACAGTGAGTTCGCCCCTCCACTTT. Amino acid sequence: CASSTEGTVSSPLHF.

V usage is TRBV21-1 and J usage is TRBJ2-7; the table gives TRBD1 as D, unverified against the DNA. TRBV21-1 is given as a pseudogene. The CDR3 runs to 18 residues. The CDR3 nucleotides read TGTGCCAGCAGCAAAGAGGGGGCCCGGGACCCCGAAGGCTACGAGCAGTACTTC. Protein product: CASSKEGARDPEGYEQYF.